One and the same sample provided the 19 T cell receptor beta chains below, sequenced in a study of cytomegalovirus exposure and HLA in healthy donors. The PCR used 60 Vbeta and 13 Jbeta primers. Profiled with immunoSEQ multiplex PCR; TCRdb holds only in-frame clones, not every one. The sample has 160,000 or so clones, 60% to 80% seen once. The sample comprised PBMCs. These receptor sequences come from a male donor in good health and CMV-seronegative.

The V gene is TRBV27, the J gene TRBJ1-2; TRBD1 aligns across 7 bases. The germline CDR1 and CDR2 sequences are MNHEY and SMNVEV (reference sequence). J gave up 3 bases and V 1 base, and 2 bases lay outside the gene matches. This CDR3 contains 14 residues. Here the CDR3 reads CASSLFGTDYGYTF. The DNA for the CDR3 is TGTGCCAGCAGTTTATTTGGGACAGACTATGGCTACACCTTC.

The chain carries TRBV7-2 and TRBJ2-2; D perhaps matches TRBD2 (6 bases). The germline CDR1 and CDR2 sequences are SGHTA and FQGNSA. This CDR3 region has 15 residues. V lost 1 base and J 6 bases, leaving 12 bases between the germline ends. Written as DNA, the CDR3 is TGTGCCAGCAGCTTAGATGGAGGGGCCGCCGGGGAGCTGTTTTTT. Translation: CASSLDGGAAGELFF.

This clone was counted only a few times. The V gene is TRBV9, the J gene TRBJ1-3; D is unclear. V was shortened by 0 bases and J by 0 bases, with 10 bases between the two germline ends. The CDR3 consists of 16 residues. In germline, CDR1 is SGDLS, CDR2 YYNGEE. The CDR3 bases are TGTGCCAGCAGCGTAGCTTTGGGGAGCTCTGGAAACACCATATATTTT. Protein: CASSVALGSSGNTIYF.

This clone was seen only a few times. The CDR3 DNA follows: TGTGCCAGCAGTCCAGCGCCACAACGAAGGCTGTCACCCCTCCACTTT. This gives the protein CASSPAPQRRLSPLHF. The genes are TRBV27 and TRBJ1-6; D gene unclear. The CDR3 loop spans 16 amino acids. Trimming shortened V by 5 bases and J by 10 bases, and 21 bases separated the two germline ends. Germline V gene lookup returns CDR1 MNHEY and CDR2 SMNVEV (reference sequence).

The V gene is TRBV11-2, the J gene TRBJ1-6; 7 nucleotides agree with TRBD1. This CDR3 has 15 residues. The V and J ends lost 6 bases and 9 bases, in that order; junction bases with no gene match: 11. Germline V gene data show CDR1 as SGHAT and CDR2 as FQNNGV. The CDR3 loop reads CASRPLTGSFSPLHF. CDR3 in DNA: TGTGCCAGCAGACCCCTGACAGGGAGTTTTTCACCCCTCCACTTT.

The chain recombines TRBV5-1 with TRBJ2-5, with D maybe TRBD1 (6 bases). The CDR3 is made up of 14 amino acids. CDR1 is SGHRS and CDR2 is YFSETQ in the germline V gene. Trimming removed 7 bases from V and 0 bases from J, with 13 bases in between. The CDR3 DNA sequence: TGCGCCAGCCGCAGGACAGACAACCAAGAGACCCAGTACTTC. This gives the protein CASRRTDNQETQYF.

CDR3 residues: CASSRSGGTDTQYF. The CDR3 region has the DNA TGTGCCAGCAGCCGATCGGGGGGCACAGATACGCAGTATTTT. The chain is built from TRBV5-4 and TRBJ2-3, with D possibly matching TRBD2 (6 bases). V dropped 4 bases and J dropped 1 base, with 10 bases sitting between them. The germline V gene has CDR1 SGHNT and CDR2 YYREEE (reference sequence). The CDR3 runs to 14 residues.

V is TRBV2 and J is TRBJ2-3; D not resolved. This CDR3 region has 11 residues. V was cut by 6 bases and J by 2 bases, with 3 bases left in between. The germline gives CDR1 SNHLY, CDR2 FYNNEI. In nucleotides, the CDR3 is TGTGCCAGCAGCTACACAGATACGCAGTATTTT. Translating it yields CASSYTDTQYF.

The chain employs TRBV6-5 and TRBJ1-4; tentative D call: TRBD1 (6 bases). Germline CDR1 and CDR2: MNHEY and SVGAGI. Trimming left V 8 bases short and J 6 bases short, with 16 bases between. The CDR3 consists of 14 residues. CDR3 sequence (DNA): TGTGCCAGCGGGTCGGACAGAAGACATGAAAAACTGTTTTTT. It is translated as CASGSDRRHEKLFF.

V is TRBV27 and J is TRBJ1-2; TRBD1 aligns across 8 bases. CDR3 size: 17 residues. After removal of 0 bases from V and 2 bases from J, the junction contained 8 bases not matched to a gene. Per germline, CDR1 MNHEY and CDR2 SMNVEV (reference sequence). Here the CDR3 DNA reads TGTGCCAGCAGTTTATCGGCTGGACAGGGACTCAACTATGGCTACACCTTC. This translates into CASSLSAGQGLNYGYTF.

V and J are TRBV7-2 and TRBJ1-1, with TRBD1 matching over 8 bases. V shed 4 bases, J shed 11 bases, and the junction held 9 bases outside the gene matches. The CDR3 is 13 amino acids. Germline assignment: CDR1 SGHTA and CDR2 FQGNSA. Written as DNA, the CDR3 is TGTGCCAGCAGCTCGTACGGACAGGGAGAGGCTTTCTTT. Its translation is CASSSYGQGEAFF.

The chain combines TRBV4-3 with TRBJ2-5; the D is unclear. The assigned J gene may be wrong: the sequence end matches TRBJ2-7 better. CDR1 is LGHNA, CDR2 YSLEER, per germline. CDR3 length: 16 residues. The CDR3 DNA reads TGCGCCAGCAGCCAAGATGGGCAGGCGAGCTCCTACGAGCAGTACTTC. Translation gives CASSQDGQASSYEQYF.

The table lists this clone with a few counts. The J gene is TRBJ2-6, the V gene TRBV27; the D gene is possibly TRBD1 (6 bases). V was shortened by 6 bases and J by 5 bases, with 11 bases between the two germline ends. Germline lookup yields CDR1 MNHEY and CDR2 SMNVEV (reference sequence). CDR3 length equals 14 residues. CDR3 region: CASRTGHWANVLTF. DNA for the CDR3: TGTGCCAGCAGAACAGGGCACTGGGCCAACGTCCTGACTTTC.

The chain joins TRBV29-1 to TRBJ1-1; D is perhaps TRBD1 (6 bases). The CDR3 has 11 residues. V gave up 6 bases and J gave up 5 bases, with 10 bases separating them. Germline V gene sequence: CDR1 SQVTM, CDR2 ANQGSEA. CDR3 nucleotides: TGCAGCGTCAGGGGTGGGACTGAAGCTTTCTTT. Its translation is CSVRGGTEAFF.

This clone was counted only a few times. The genes are TRBV15 and TRBJ1-1, with D hard to call. This CDR3 is built from 16 residues. V was cut by 5 bases and J by 1 base, with 17 bases left in between. Germline values: CDR1 LNHNV, CDR2 YYDKDF (reference sequence). The CDR3 sequence: CATSRAPEWSNTEAFF. The DNA for the CDR3 is TGTGCCACCAGCCGAGCTCCGGAGTGGTCGAACACTGAAGCTTTCTTT.

This clone was seen once. The chain recombines TRBV6-5 with TRBJ1-1, with TRBD1 matching over 8 bases. V trimming: 5 bases; J trimming: 5 bases; junction bases outside the gene matches: 4. Per germline, CDR1 MNHEY and CDR2 SVGAGI. The CDR3 is 13 residues long. The CDR3 here is CASSRQGWTEAFF. Written as DNA, the CDR3 is TGTGCCAGCAGTCGACAGGGGTGGACTGAAGCTTTCTTT.

V and J are TRBV5-1 and TRBJ1-2, with TRBD1 matching over 8 bases. The V gene's germline CDR1 is SGHRS and CDR2 YFSETQ. The V gene end was trimmed by 4 bases and the J gene end by 8 bases; junction bases not matched to a gene: 13. The CDR3 loop spans 15 amino acids. CDR3 amino acids: CASSGLPGQVGGYTF. CDR3 nucleotide sequence: TGCGCCAGCAGCGGACTACCGGGACAGGTCGGGGGCTACACCTTC.

This rearrangement joins TRBV27 to TRBJ2-7; D is perhaps TRBD2 (5 bases). Trimming removed 6 bases at V and 2 bases at J, with 14 bases between. The CDR3 extends over 14 amino acids. Per germline, CDR1 MNHEY and CDR2 SMNVEV (reference sequence). The CDR3, as DNA: TGTGCCAGCAGACCGGCCGGGATACCCTACGAGCAGTACTTC. Residues: CASRPAGIPYEQYF.

The rearrangement uses TRBV18 and TRBJ2-3, with D tentatively TRBD2 (6 bases). The CDR3 consists of 15 residues. Germline CDR1 reads KGHSH; CDR2 reads LQKENI. Trimming left V 4 bases short and J 0 bases short, with 11 bases between. The CDR3 sequence is CASSRGGASTDTQYF. The CDR3 nucleotides read TGTGCCAGCTCACGCGGCGGGGCGAGCACAGATACGCAGTATTTT. The full variable domain, with the rest looked up from reference TRBV18 and TRBJ2-3, is NAGVMQNPRHLVRRRGQEARLRCSPMKGHSHVYWYRQLPEEGLKFMVYLQKENIIDESGMPKERFSAEFPKEGPSILRIQQVVRGDSAAYFCASSRGGASTDTQYFGPGTRLTVL.